This record looks at one T cell receptor beta chain sequence and its context. These data are taken from a study of blood T cells in healthy people across ages. The use of a sample-barcoded 5' primer and a J-beta primer mix characterized a second PCR of roughly 7 to 12 cycles. TCRdb analysed the 5' RACE reads with MiXCR anew, one entry per CDR3 protein. The data show hundreds of thousands of distinct CDR3 sequences, approximately 49% seen once. Trimming stripped 0 bases from V and 13 bases from J, with 19 bases between. This CDR3 spans 14 amino acids. The germline V gene has CDR1 DFQATT and CDR2 SNEGSKA (reference sequence).

The chain joins TRBV20-1 to TRBJ2-1, with D possibly TRBD2 on 6 matching bases. The sample consisted of blood. This TCR was recovered from a woman aged 60-75 years in good health. The CDR3 reads CSARDGTVKETQFF. In DNA, the CDR3 is TGCAGTGCTAGAGACGGGACTGTAAAAGAGACCCAGTTCTTC.